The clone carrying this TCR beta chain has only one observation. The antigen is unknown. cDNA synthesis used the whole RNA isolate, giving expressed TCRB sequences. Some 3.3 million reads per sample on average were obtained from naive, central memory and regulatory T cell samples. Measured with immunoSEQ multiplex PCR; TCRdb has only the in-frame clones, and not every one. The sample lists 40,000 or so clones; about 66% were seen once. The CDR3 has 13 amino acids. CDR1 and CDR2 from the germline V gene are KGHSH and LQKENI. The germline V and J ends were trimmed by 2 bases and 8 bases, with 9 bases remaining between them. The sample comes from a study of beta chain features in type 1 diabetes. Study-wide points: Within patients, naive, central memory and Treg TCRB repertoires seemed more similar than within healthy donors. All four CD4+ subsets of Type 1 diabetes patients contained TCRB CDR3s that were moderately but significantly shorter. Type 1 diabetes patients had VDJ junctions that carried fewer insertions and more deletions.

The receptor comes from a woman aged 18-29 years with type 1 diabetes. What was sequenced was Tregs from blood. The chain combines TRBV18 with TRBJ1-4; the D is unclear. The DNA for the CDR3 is TGTGCCAGCTCACCAACTTTCAGGGAAAAACTGTTTTTT. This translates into CASSPTFREKLFF.